Detailed here is one TCR beta chain. This clone was observed a handful of times. No antigen is known for it. No per-base quality is available; no much larger clone lies one base away. This specimen comes from a study of cytomegalovirus exposure and HLA in healthy donors (dated by TCRdb to the late 2010s). As for the study more broadly: In an earlier analysis of some 610 of the donors, 276 Gb of sequence data and 100 million or so unique TCR beta sequences from 180 million or so T cells were reported. An early release covering more than 500 HLA-typed donors comprised approximately 300 gigabases of sequencing data and around 86 million unique TCR sequences. The genetic ancestry cluster associated with self-reported Caucasian donors included around 76% of the approximately 400 genotyped donors. The study aimed to test whether signatures of past pathogen exposure could be identified by cataloging public T cell receptors. The study profiled the T cell repertoires of under 850 subjects by immunosequencing and related them to cytomegalovirus serostatus. A separate validation cohort of roughly 110 different subjects was used in addition to the roughly 720-subject first cohort. High-throughput TCR immunosequencing, statistical association of individual TCRs with disease status, and machine learning were combined to predict cytomegalovirus infection status. In a later analysis, previously published TCR beta repertoires from some 640 donors were re-analyzed and high-resolution HLA genotyping was added so that TCR occurrence patterns could be studied. Rather than drawing on any new phenotypic data, the later analysis identified candidate immune exposures from TCR beta sequences and the way those sequences occurred across donors. An earlier analysis of fewer than 750 of the donors used high-throughput TCR beta sequencing to judge whether each TCR beta V gene segment behaved as functional or pseudogenic. Alongside the repertoire data, information on donor age, sex, ethnicity and CMV serostatus was compiled. A later genetic analysis used genome-wide SNP genotypes for about three fifths of the 666 donors, treating that subset as a discovery cohort. Every repertoire in the discovery cohort had been generated on one and the same sequencing platform. Class I and class II HLA loci were covered by the typing at four-digit resolution. Typing coverage differed by locus: A, B, C, DRB1 and DQB1 were typed in about 620-640 donors, DQA1 in about 550, DPA1 in nearly 610, and DPB1 in around 440. Because of strong linkage in the cohort, four to six DR-DQ haplotypes were treated as single units for association and clustering. Among about 400 genotyped donors of the cohort, an average of around 250,000 unique TCR beta nucleotide sequences was sequenced per donor, of which approximately 19% were non-productive. Study-wide conclusions, independent of this receptor: In an earlier analysis of some 540 of the donors, most TCR beta V segments appeared in productive rearrangements about 87% or about 30% of the time, broadly matching IMGT annotations. The only immune exposure information available for the cohort was CMV serostatus. In vitro tests confirmed that a few of the cytomegalovirus-associated TCR beta chains recognize cytomegalovirus antigens. Strong co-occurrence of HLA alleles, especially DR and DQ, made assigning TCR associations to individual alleles difficult. Presence/absence analyses assumed roughly uniform sequencing depth across donors, an assumption that may not hold. A further reported finding was that TCR beta sequences accurately predicted the HLA-A and HLA-B alleles for most subjects in the first cohort. Most CMV-associated TCR beta chains appeared to be HLA-restricted in a later analysis, and the HLA associations seemed to be driven largely by CMV exposure. In a later genetic analysis, a missense DCLRE1C variant was associated with V-gene and J-gene trimming of TCR beta chains, and the association was replicated in an independent cohort. A cluster of highly shared sequence variants was judged likely to be a technical artifact of the sequencing pipeline. A later analysis found that TCR association rates varied across HLA loci, with DRB1 alleles showing the most associated TCRs and HLA-C alleles the fewest. Because counts were too low, 15 or so rarely observed V segments, including chromosome 9 orphons, were excluded from the earlier analysis of about 500 of the donors. According to the authors, the approach could potentially be generalized to other disease states and immunological phenotypes. The cohort was sequenced for TCR beta chains only, and without alpha or paired-chain data the features that could be detected were limited. The 87-base-pair reads could not distinguish some IMGT-functional V segments, including TRBV6-2 and TRBV6-3, so those segments were excluded. In a later analysis, several top co-occurrence clusters were reported to appear linked to parvovirus B19, influenza, CMV and Epstein-Barr virus. The study listed 150 to 200 TCR beta chains as associated with cytomegalovirus. Linkage disequilibrium might explain the correlated functional status among segregating V segments, but an unknown experimental factor could not be excluded. While some public TCRs were present in many individuals, most TCR sequences turned up only very rarely across donors. The classifier was reported to diagnose cytomegalovirus status with high specificity and sensitivity in both the original cohort and the validation cohort. Because some donors lacked HLA typing at each locus, the association tests relied only on the typed subset. In a later genetic analysis, fewer N-insertions in productive TCRs were reported among donors in an Asian-associated ancestry cluster than the roughly 640-donor mean. A later analysis associated 17,000 or so TCR beta sequences with specific HLA alleles at a false discovery rate of 0.05. In a later analysis, HLA-associated TCR beta chains showed more clonal expansion and lower generation probabilities than non-associated chains that were equally common.

Library construction relied on the immunoSEQ multiplex PCR assay. A mixture of 60 forward primers for TCR Vbeta segments and 13 reverse primers for TCR Jbeta segments was used in the multiplex PCR. The CDR3 region of rearranged TCR beta genes was amplified from genomic DNA with a multiplex PCR assay. The amplified TCR beta libraries were sequenced on the Illumina HiSeq System as 87-base-pair reads. On the authors' methods: A later analysis tallied about 77 million unique TCR beta chains across the 600 to 700 repertoires, and around 9.9 million of those chains were shared by two or more donors. Raw reads were error-corrected and collapsed into unique sequences with a nearest-neighbor algorithm that merged closely related sequences to remove PCR and sequencing errors. CDR3 sequences were aligned to IMGT reference sequences to assign V, D and J gene segments. Each retained sequence needed at least a six-nucleotide match to both a V gene segment and a J gene segment. A rearrangement was called productive if the CDR3 had no stop codons and remained in frame with V and J, and every other rearrangement was called non-productive. Following IMGT convention, CDR3 was defined as the stretch from the second conserved V-encoded cysteine to the conserved J-encoded phenylalanine. The earlier analysis of some 550 of the donors excluded any sequence lacking an unambiguous match to a single V gene segment. An earlier analysis of under 750 of the donors called V segments functional above 56.7% productive rearrangements and segregating when the between-donor standard deviation exceeded 5%. To diagnose cytomegalovirus status from the catalog of TCR beta chain sequences, a statistical classification framework was built. In a later analysis, V and J genes were assigned by comparing TCR nucleotide sequences against IMGT/GENE-DB human TR gene sequences. Using the TCRdist pipeline, a later analysis assigned CDR3 sequences along with most-parsimonious VDJ recombination scenarios. In a later analysis, each TCR beta chain was defined by its CDR3 amino acid sequence together with its V-gene family, and reads lacking a unique V-gene family were excluded. A later analysis removed over 500 highly shared, low-generation-probability nucleotide sequences to deal with suspected cross-contamination and a sequencing artifact. For each public chain, a later analysis derived a clonal expansion index from normalized ranks of inferred template counts within each repertoire. In a later analysis, generation probabilities were computed with a VDJ recombination model fitted to out-of-frame rearrangements, and the resulting probabilities were checked against IGoR. Hypergeometric tests were used in a later analysis to score TCR-TCR, TCR-HLA and TCR-CMV co-occurrence, with a repertoire-size bias correction applied to the TCR pairs. To estimate false discovery rates, a later analysis permuted the HLA or CMV assignments 20 times. A later analysis grouped co-occurring TCRs with DBSCAN, adding TCRdist sequence similarity when clustering within HLA-allele-positive subsets. Repertoires with fewer than 30,000 or more than 120,000 public chains were left out of co-occurrence clustering, as were a handful of repertoires with anomalous nucleotide sharing. TCRdb limited this immuneACCESS table to in-frame rearrangements with V and J called. A share of clones is missing; checked studies link under half to unresolved V genes, and the rest is unexplained. V, J and clone size are those of that table, while D and trimming were read from the DNA. A total of about 240,000 clones appear in this sample, around four fifths of them only once. The top ten hold about 0.45% of the sample.

From a lookup of the germline V gene, CDR1 and CDR2 are MNHNS and SASEGT. Between the V and J ends, shortened by 1 base and 1 base respectively, the junction contains 10 bases. The CDR3 runs 15 residues from the cysteine to the phenylalanine. Solely the CDR3 DNA is kept, with 45 bases framed from the first base. The cohort was made up of approximately 670 healthy bone marrow donors. All cohort members were sampled while nominally healthy, although unrecorded immune exposures were likely present. The donor was CMV seronegative and belonged to the group of under 400 seronegative cohort members. A peripheral blood sample was collected from each donor, and TCR beta sequencing was performed on peripheral blood mononuclear cells. The Qiagen DNeasy Blood Extraction Kit was used to extract genomic DNA from the blood cell samples.

Sequenced material: PBMCs. The chain is encoded by TRBV6-1 joined to TRBJ1-1; the D gene is unclear. This TCR came from a boy between 10 and 17 years old in good health and CMV-seronegative. CDR3 loop: CASSEEGRENTEAFF. Here is the DNA: TGTGCCAGCAGTGAAGAAGGCCGGGAGAACACTGAAGCTTTCTTT.